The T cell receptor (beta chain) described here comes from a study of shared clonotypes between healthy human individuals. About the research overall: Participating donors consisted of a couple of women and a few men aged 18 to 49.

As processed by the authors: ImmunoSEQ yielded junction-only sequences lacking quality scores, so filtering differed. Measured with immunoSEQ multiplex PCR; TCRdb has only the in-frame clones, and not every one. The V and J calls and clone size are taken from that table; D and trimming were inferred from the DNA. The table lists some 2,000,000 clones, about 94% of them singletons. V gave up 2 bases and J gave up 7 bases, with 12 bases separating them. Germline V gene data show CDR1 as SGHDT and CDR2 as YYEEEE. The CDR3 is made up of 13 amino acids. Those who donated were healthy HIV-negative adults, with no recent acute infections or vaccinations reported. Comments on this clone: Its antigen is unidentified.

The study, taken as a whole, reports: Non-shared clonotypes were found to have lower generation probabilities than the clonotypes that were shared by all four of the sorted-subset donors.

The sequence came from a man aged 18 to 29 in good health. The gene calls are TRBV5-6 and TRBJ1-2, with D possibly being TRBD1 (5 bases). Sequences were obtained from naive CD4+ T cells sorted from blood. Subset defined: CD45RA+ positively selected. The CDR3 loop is CASSFGRASGYTF. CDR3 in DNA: TGTGCCAGCAGCTTTGGCAGGGCAAGTGGCTACACCTTC.